Each of the 8 T cell receptor beta chains below was sequenced from the same sample in a study of STAT5B mutations in CD4+ large granular lymphocyte leukemia. The protocol was immunoSEQ multiplex PCR, while the TCRdb copy is restricted to in-frame clones and leaves out a portion. The profile shows about 27,000 clones, around two thirds of them singletons. Material: CD4+ T cells from blood buffy coats. Receptors originate from a human donor in good health.

The genes are TRBV7-3 and TRBJ1-2, with a possible D match to TRBD1 (5 bases). V was trimmed by 2 bases and J by 7 bases, leaving 11 bases between them. Germline CDR1 reads SGHTA; CDR2 reads FQGTGA. The CDR3 contains 13 residues. The DNA for the CDR3 is TGTGCCAGCAGCTTAGGGACGAATTCTGGCTACACCTTC. As protein: CASSLGTNSGYTF.

This chain joins TRBV15 and TRBJ2-3; 10 positions agree with TRBD2. V shed 5 bases, J shed 7 bases, and the junction held 6 bases outside the gene matches. Germline V lookup: CDR1 LNHNV, CDR2 YYDKDF (reference sequence). This CDR3 region has 14 residues. The CDR3, as DNA: TGTGCCACCAGCGTTAGCGGGAGGATAAATACGCAGTATTTT. It is translated as CATSVSGRINTQYF.

This clone was recorded once. V is TRBV27 and J is TRBJ2-4; D gene ambiguous. Trimming left V 8 bases short and J 0 bases short, with 11 bases between. The CDR3 totals 14 residues. Germline loops: CDR1 MNHEY, CDR2 SMNVEV (reference sequence). CDR3 DNA: TGTGCCAGCGGTACTGATCTAGCCAAAAACATTCAGTACTTC. It specifies CASGTDLAKNIQYF.

The chain carries TRBV7-2 and TRBJ2-3; D assignment may be TRBD1 or TRBD2 (6 bases each). CDR1 SGHTA and CDR2 FQGNSA come from the germline V gene. V lost 5 bases and J lost 4, with 13 bases in between. The CDR3 consists of 14 residues. The CDR3 coding sequence is TGTGCCAGCAGCAGGGGGGTTACTGCAGATACGCAGTATTTT. Its protein is CASSRGVTADTQYF.

The chain carries TRBV11-2 and TRBJ1-1; D uncertain. Germline loops: CDR1 SGHAT, CDR2 FQNNGV. Trimming removed 2 bases from V and 4 bases from J, with 5 bases in between. The CDR3 contains 12 residues. This CDR3 is CASSLIITEAFF. The CDR3 nucleotides are TGTGCCAGCAGCTTAATCATCACTGAAGCTTTCTTT.

The count of this clone is one. The chain links TRBV6-5 to TRBJ1-4; TRBD1 might be the D (5 bases). The CDR3 is 14 amino acids. V was pared by 6 bases and J by 0 bases, with 8 bases between. The germline gives CDR1 MNHEY, CDR2 SVGAGI. CDR3 nucleotides: TGTGCCAGCAGCGACAGATCAACTAATGAAAAACTGTTTTTT. Encoded protein: CASSDRSTNEKLFF.

This chain uses TRBV28 with TRBJ1-1, with TRBD1 identical over 7 bases. This CDR3 spans 14 amino acids. Per germline, CDR1 MDHEN and CDR2 SYDVKM. The J segment lost 4 bases and the V segment lost 3 bases, leaving 5 bases of the junction unmatched. CDR3 in DNA: TGTGCCAGCAGTTTTCAGACAGGGCTCACTGAAGCTTTCTTT. It encodes CASSFQTGLTEAFF.

The V call is TRBV7-6, the J call TRBJ2-1, with 7 bases identical to TRBD1. This CDR3 spans 12 amino acids. V lost 5 bases, J lost 10 bases, and 5 bases stayed unmatched. Germline-derived CDR1 and CDR2 are SGHVS and FNYEAQ. This CDR3 reads CASSSWTGEQFF. CDR3 nucleotides: TGTGCCAGCAGCAGCTGGACAGGAGAGCAGTTCTTC.